This T cell receptor beta chain was captured in a study of cytomegalovirus exposure and HLA in healthy donors. Study-level findings and limits: Listed as cytomegalovirus-associated were around 160 TCR beta chains. Most TCR sequences proved rare, with some public TCRs found in many donors.

An approximately 120-subject validation cohort, separate from the 666-subject first cohort, supplied the donors. This clone was found once. The antigen is unknown. TCRdb keeps only in-frame clones here, not all; method: immunoSEQ multiplex PCR. The repertoire holds about 120,000 clones, 75% to 90% seen once, with 2% to 2.5% in the top ten. The specimen sequenced was PBMCs. The sequence came from a woman aged 18-29 years in good health and CMV-seronegative.

This CDR3 reads CASSLDAPGQETQYF. In DNA form, the CDR3 reads TGTGCCAGCAGCTTGGATGCCCCGGGACAAGAGACCCAGTACTTC. The V and J genes are TRBV5-5 and TRBJ2-5; tentative D call: TRBD2 (5 bases). CDR1 and CDR2 (germline): SGHKS, YYEKEE (reference sequence). The CDR3 is made up of 15 amino acids. V shed 0 bases and J shed 2 bases, with 11 bases lying between them.